Described below is a single T cell receptor beta chain sequence and its context. Antigen unknown. The investigators amplified TCR beta CDR3 regions from RNA transcripts. Carried out on the TCR CDR3, a first-round RT-PCR used the HTBI primer set. TCRdb re-called the multiplex PCR reads through MiXCR, storing one row per CDR3 protein. The data hold under 400,000 distinct CDR3 sequences, with roughly 20% observed a single time. The PBMCs were taken from about 9.7 ml of fresh peripheral blood. These data belong to a study of T cells in Graves' hyperthyroidism and ophthalmopathy. The V gene lost 3 bases and the J gene lost 3 bases, with 15 bases spanning the gap. The CDR3 contains 15 residues. Looked up from germline, CDR1 is MNHEY and CDR2 is SVGEGT. Study-level findings and limits: Before onset, by a median of approximately 6.8 months, the model predicted ophthalmopathy.

The chain couples TRBV6-2 or TRBV6-3 to TRBJ2-7, with D maybe TRBD2 (6 bases). This TCR came from a woman between 50 and 59 years old with Graves' hyperthyroidism. Sequencing used blood. CDR3 sequence (DNA): TGTGCCAGCAGTTATCGGCAGGGCGGGATCTACGAGCAGTACTTC. This translates into CASSYRQGGIYEQYF.